This T cell receptor beta chain originates from a study of cytomegalovirus exposure and HLA in healthy donors. The study's findings and limits: HLA-A and HLA-B allele assignments for most subjects were reportedly predicted accurately using TCR beta sequences. It was reported in a later analysis that an Asian-associated ancestry cluster showed fewer N-insertions than the 666-donor mean.

Losses at the gene ends were 3 bases for V and 4 bases for J; bases not matched to a gene: 7. This CDR3 comprises 14 residues. Germline V gene data show CDR1 as SQVTM and CDR2 as ANQGSEA. Notes on this clone: Its antigen is not known.

Both 60 Vbeta primers and 13 Jbeta primers went into the PCR. Authors' processing steps: Unique TCR beta chains numbered roughly 80 million in a later analysis, with around 10 million shared. The assay was immunoSEQ multiplex PCR, and TCRdb's table has in-frame clones only and misses some. Clone size and the V and J calls come from that table; the DNA yielded D and trimming. The table includes around 120,000 clones, roughly four fifths detected once. The chain couples TRBV29-1 to TRBJ2-5; 8 positions agree with TRBD2. The sample was PBMCs. This receptor was identified in a young man in good health and CMV-seronegative. In DNA form, the CDR3 reads TGCAGCGTTGATTACGGGGGGGCCGGAGAGACCCAGTACTTC. Its protein is CSVDYGGAGETQYF.